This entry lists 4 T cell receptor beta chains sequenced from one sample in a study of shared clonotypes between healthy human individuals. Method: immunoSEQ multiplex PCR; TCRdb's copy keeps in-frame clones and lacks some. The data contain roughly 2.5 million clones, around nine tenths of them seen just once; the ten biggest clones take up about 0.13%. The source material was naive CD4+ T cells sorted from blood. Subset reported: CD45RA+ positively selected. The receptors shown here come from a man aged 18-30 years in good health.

CDR3 nucleotides: TGTGCCAGCAGTGAACAGGACAGGGGTTCTAAGGAGTACTTC. It is translated as CASSEQDRGSKEYF. This chain connects TRBV6-1 to TRBJ2-5; 9 bases agree with TRBD1. This CDR3 region has 14 residues. Looked up from germline, CDR1 is MNHNS and CDR2 is SASEGT. The junction had 10 bases not matched to a gene; V was cut back by 2 bases and J by 12 bases.

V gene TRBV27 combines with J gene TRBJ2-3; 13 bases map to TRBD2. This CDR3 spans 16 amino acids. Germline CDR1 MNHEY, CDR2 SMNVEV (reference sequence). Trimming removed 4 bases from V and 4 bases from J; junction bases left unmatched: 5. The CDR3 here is CASSSTSGRAADTQYF. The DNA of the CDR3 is TGTGCCAGCAGTTCCACTAGCGGGAGGGCCGCAGATACGCAGTATTTT.

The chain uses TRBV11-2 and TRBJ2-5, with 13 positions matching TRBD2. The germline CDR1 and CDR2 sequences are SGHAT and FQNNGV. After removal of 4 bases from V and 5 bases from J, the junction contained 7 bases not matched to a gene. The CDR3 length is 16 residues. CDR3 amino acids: CASSSQGLAGMETQYF. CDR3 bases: TGTGCCAGCAGCTCTCAGGGACTAGCGGGAATGGAGACCCAGTACTTC.

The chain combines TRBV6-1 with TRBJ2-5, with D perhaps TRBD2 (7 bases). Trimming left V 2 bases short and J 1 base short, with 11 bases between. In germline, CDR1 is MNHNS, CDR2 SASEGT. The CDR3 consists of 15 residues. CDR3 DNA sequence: TGTGCCAGCAGTGAACAGGGAGGGGGCCAAGAGACCCAGTACTTC. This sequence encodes CASSEQGGGQETQYF.